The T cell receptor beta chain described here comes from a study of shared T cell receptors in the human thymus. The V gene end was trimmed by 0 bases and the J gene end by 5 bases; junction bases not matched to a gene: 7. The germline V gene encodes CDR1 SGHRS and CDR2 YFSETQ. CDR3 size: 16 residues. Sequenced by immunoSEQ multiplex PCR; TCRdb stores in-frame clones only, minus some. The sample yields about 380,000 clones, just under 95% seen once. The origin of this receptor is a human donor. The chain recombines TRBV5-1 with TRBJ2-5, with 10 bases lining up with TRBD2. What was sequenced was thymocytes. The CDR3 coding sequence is TGCGCCAGCAGCTTGGGAGCGGGAGGGCCCGGGGAGACCCAGTACTTC. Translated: CASSLGAGGPGETQYF. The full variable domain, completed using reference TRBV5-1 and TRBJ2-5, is KAGVTQTPRYLIKTRGQQVTLSCSPISGHRSVSWYQQTPGQGLQFLFEYFSETQRNKGNFPGRFSGRQFSNSRSEMNVSTLELGDSALYLCASSLGAGGPGETQYFGPGTRLLVL.